This is a list of T cell receptor beta chains from one sample in a study of blood T cells in healthy people across ages. One entry per CDR3 protein, called by TCRdb with MiXCR from the 5' RACE reads. The data contain around 1,600,000 distinct CDR3 sequences, under 55% of them singletons. Material for sequencing was blood. The origin of the receptors is a woman aged 18 to 35 in good health. CDR3s include the opening cysteine and the closing phenylalanine or tryptophan. A D gene is named only where the DNA matches it firmly. Clone size is stated in some rows and not others, as once, few, many or a class when expanded.

j_gene	len	d_gene	v_gene	abundance	CDR3nt	CDR3aa
TRBJ2-7	14	-	TRBV28	-	TGTGCCAGCAGTGACGGGACTGTTAACTACGAGCAGTACTTC	CASSDGTVNYEQYF
TRBJ2-1	15	TRBD1	TRBV14	-	TGTGCCAGCAGCCAAGATTGGGGAAGGGGGCAGGAGCAGTTCTTC	CASSQDWGRGQEQFF
TRBJ2-7	14	-	TRBV7-2	many	TGTGCCAGCAGCTTAGCACACAGTTCCTACGAGCAGTACTTC	CASSLAHSSYEQYF
TRBJ1-4	14	-	TRBV7-9	-	TGTGCCAGCAGCTTAGAAGGACGAAATGAAAAACTGTTTTTT	CASSLEGRNEKLFF
TRBJ2-3	17	-	TRBV4-3	few	TGCGCCAGCAGCCAAGGGGGCGGGGGCACACACACAGATACGCAGTATTTT	CASSQGGGGTHTDTQYF
TRBJ2-3	13	TRBD1	TRBV20-1	few	TGCAGTGCTAGAAGCCCGACAGGGGATACGCAGTATTTT	CSARSPTGDTQYF
TRBJ1-1	14	-	TRBV20-1	-	TGCAGTGCTAGAGATCAGGCCGGCCCCACTGAAGCTTTCTTT	CSARDQAGPTEAFF
TRBJ2-7	19	TRBD2	TRBV25-1	once	TGTGCCAGCAGTGACGGAGTTAGCGGGAGGACCAGCTCCTACAATGAGCAGTACTTC	CASSDGVSGRTSSYNEQYF
TRBJ1-1	14	-	TRBV3-1	-	TGTGCCAGCAGCCCCACGGGGATCTCGTCTGAAGCTTTCTTT	CASSPTGISSEAFF
TRBJ2-5	19	TRBD1	TRBV24-1	once	TGTGCCACCAGTGCGGGCGGGCTGGGGACAGGGATAACCTACAATGAGCAGTACTTC	CATSAGGLGTGITYNEQYF
TRBJ2-7	13	-	TRBV3-1	few	TGTGCCAGCGAGGGGACAAACACCTACGAGCAGTACTTC	CASEGTNTYEQYF
TRBJ2-5	14	-	TRBV2	few	TGTGCCAGCAGCGGGACGACCCGACAAGAGACCCAGTACTTC	CASSGTTRQETQYF
TRBJ1-1	14	-	TRBV6-1	few	TGTGCCAGCAGTGAAGAGGGATGGAGCACTGAAGCTTTCTTT	CASSEEGWSTEAFF
TRBJ2-1	17	TRBD2	TRBV6-1	-	TGTGCCAGCAGTCCTTCTCCGGGACTAGCGGGGATCAATGAGCAGTTCTTC	CASSPSPGLAGINEQFF
TRBJ1-6	14	-	TRBV20-1	-	TGCAGTCCCCTCCGACAGGCCTATAATTCACCCCTCCACTTT	CSPLRQAYNSPLHF
TRBJ2-7	12	-	TRBV10-3	few	TGTGCCATATCGTCAGTGACCTACGAGCAGTACTTC	CAISSVTYEQYF
TRBJ2-7	14	-	TRBV6-7	-	TGTGCCAGCAGTCGCCCGGGGGCAGCCTACGAGCAGTACTTC	CASSRPGAAYEQYF
TRBJ1-1	15	TRBD1	TRBV20-1	-	TGCAGTGCTCGCCCCCTGGACAGGGGGAACACTGAAGCTTTCTTT	CSARPLDRGNTEAFF
TRBJ1-3	18	-	TRBV15	-	TGTGCCACCAGCAGTTTTACCCTCCAGAGGGAAGATGGAAACACCATATATTTT	CATSSFTLQREDGNTIYF
TRBJ1-4	14	TRBD1	TRBV7-3	few	TGTGCCTTCCGGGACAGGGGTCCTAATGAAAAACTGTTTTTT	CAFRDRGPNEKLFF